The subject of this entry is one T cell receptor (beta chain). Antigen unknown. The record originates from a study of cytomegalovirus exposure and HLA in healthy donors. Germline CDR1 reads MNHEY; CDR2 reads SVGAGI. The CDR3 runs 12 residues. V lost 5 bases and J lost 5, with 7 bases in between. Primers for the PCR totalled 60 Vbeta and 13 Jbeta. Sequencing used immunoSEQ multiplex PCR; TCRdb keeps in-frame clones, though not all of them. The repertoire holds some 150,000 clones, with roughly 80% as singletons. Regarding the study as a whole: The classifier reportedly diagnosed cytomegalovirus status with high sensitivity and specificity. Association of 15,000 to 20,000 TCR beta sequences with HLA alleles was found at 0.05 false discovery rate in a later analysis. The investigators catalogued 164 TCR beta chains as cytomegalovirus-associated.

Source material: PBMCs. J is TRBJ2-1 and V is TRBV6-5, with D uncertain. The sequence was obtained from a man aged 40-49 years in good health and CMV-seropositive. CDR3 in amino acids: CASSRFNNEQFF. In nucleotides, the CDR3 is TGTGCCAGCAGTCGTTTTAACAATGAGCAGTTCTTC.